The clone carrying this T cell receptor beta chain was counted only a few times. Its antigen remains unknown. The sample comes from a study of T cells in Graves' hyperthyroidism and ophthalmopathy. The TCR beta CDR3 regions underwent amplification using RNA transcripts as the source. First-round RT-PCR targeting the TCR CDR3 was performed with the HTBI primer set. TCRdb fed the multiplex PCR reads into MiXCR, producing one record per CDR3 protein. Among 400,000 to 600,000 distinct CDR3 sequences listed, 16% were seen once. CDR3 length: 16 amino acids. V trimming: 1 base; J trimming: 2 bases; junction bases outside the gene matches: 5. The germline V gene has CDR1 SEHNR and CDR2 FQNEAQ (reference sequence). Study results and caveats: Ophthalmopathy cases were set apart from stable hyperthyroidism by a 13 V-J model. Expanded thyroid clonotypes (above 0.001) were mostly also found in blood.

The J gene is TRBJ2-1, the V gene TRBV7-9; 7 bases are shared with TRBD1. Sequencing input: blood. The receptor was derived from a woman in her thirties with Graves' ophthalmopathy. This CDR3 reads CASSLGWDRPYNEQFF. The CDR3 DNA reads as TGTGCCAGCAGCTTAGGGTGGGACAGACCCTACAATGAGCAGTTCTTC. The variable domain in full, completed from reference TRBV7-9 and TRBJ2-1, reads DTGVSQNPRHKITKRGQNVTFRCDPISEHNRLYWYRQTLGQGPEFLTYFQNEAQLEKSRLLSDRFSAERPKGSFSTLEIQRTEQGDSAMYLCASSLGWDRPYNEQFFGPGTRLTVL.